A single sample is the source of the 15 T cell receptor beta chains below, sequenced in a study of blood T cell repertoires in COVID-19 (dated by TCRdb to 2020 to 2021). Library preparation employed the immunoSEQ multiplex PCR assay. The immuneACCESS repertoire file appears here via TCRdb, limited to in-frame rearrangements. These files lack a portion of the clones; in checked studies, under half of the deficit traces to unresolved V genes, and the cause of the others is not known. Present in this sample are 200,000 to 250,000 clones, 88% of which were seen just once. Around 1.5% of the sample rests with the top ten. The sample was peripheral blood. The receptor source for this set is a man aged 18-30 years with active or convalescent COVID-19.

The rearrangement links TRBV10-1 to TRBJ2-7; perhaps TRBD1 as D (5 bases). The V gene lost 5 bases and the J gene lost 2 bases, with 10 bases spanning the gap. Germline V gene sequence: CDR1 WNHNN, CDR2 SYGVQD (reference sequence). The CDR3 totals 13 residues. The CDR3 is CASSTGITYEQYF. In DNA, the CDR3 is TGCGCCAGCAGTACAGGAATTACCTACGAGCAGTACTTC.

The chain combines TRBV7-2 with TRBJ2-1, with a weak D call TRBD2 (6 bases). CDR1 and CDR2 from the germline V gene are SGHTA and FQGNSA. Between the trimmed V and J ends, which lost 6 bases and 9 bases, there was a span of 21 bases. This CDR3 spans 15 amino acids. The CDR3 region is CASRVTPGERVEQFF. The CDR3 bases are TGTGCCAGCAGGGTAACCCCGGGAGAAAGGGTTGAGCAGTTCTTC.

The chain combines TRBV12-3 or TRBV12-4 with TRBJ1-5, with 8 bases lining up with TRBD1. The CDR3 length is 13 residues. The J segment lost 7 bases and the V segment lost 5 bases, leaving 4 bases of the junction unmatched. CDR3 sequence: CASSVDRGQPQHF. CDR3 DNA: TGTGCCAGCAGTGTTGACAGGGGACAGCCCCAGCATTTT.

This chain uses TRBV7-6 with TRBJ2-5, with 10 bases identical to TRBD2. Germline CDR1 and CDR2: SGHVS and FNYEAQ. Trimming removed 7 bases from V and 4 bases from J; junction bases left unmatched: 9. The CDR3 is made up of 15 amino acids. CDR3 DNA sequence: TGTGCCAGCACCGTCGAAGCGGGAGGGGTAGAGACCCAGTACTTC. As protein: CASTVEAGGVETQYF. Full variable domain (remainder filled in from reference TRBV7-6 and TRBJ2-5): GAGVSQSPRYKVTKRGQDVALRCDPISGHVSLYWYRQALGQGPEFLTYFNYEAQQDKSGLPNDRFSAERPEGSISTLTIQRTEQRDSAMYRCASTVEAGGVETQYFGPGTRLLVL.

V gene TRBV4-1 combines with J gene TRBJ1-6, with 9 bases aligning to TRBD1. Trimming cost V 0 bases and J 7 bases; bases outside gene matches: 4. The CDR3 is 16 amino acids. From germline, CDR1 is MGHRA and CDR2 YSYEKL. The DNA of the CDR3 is TGCGCCAGCAGCCAAGATCGGACAGGGGACAATTCACCCCTCCACTTT. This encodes CASSQDRTGDNSPLHF.

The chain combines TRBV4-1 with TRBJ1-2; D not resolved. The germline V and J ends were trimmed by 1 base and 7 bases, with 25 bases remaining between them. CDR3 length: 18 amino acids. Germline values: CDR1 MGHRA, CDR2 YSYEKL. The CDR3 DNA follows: TGCGCCAGCAGCCAAGTCACGGAGGGTTTTGTGGGTTCGGCTGGCTACACCTTC. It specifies CASSQVTEGFVGSAGYTF.

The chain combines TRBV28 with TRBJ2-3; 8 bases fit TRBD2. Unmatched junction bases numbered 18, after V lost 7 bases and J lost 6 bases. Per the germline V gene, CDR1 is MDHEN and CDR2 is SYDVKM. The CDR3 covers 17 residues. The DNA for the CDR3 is TGTGCCAGCATCTACAACCCCCCCCGCGGGGGGAAGGATACGCAGTATTTT. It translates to CASIYNPPRGGKDTQYF.

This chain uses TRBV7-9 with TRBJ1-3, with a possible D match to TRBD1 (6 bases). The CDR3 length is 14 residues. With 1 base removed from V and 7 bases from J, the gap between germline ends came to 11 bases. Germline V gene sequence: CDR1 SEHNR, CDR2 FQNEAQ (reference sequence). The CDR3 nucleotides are TGTGCCAGCAGCTTAGTGATAAGGGGGAACACCATATATTTT. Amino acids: CASSLVIRGNTIYF.

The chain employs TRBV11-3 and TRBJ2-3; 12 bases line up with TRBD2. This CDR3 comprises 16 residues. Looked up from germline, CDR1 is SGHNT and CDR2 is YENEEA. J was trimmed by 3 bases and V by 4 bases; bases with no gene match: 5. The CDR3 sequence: CASSSRTSGTTDTQYF. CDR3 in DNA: TGTGCCAGCAGCTCCCGGACTAGCGGGACGACAGATACGCAGTATTTT.

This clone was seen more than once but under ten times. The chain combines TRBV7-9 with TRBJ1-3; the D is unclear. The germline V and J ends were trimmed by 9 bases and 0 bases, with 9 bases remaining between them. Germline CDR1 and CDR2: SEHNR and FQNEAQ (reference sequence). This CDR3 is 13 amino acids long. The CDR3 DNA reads TGTGCCAGTGCGGGGAGCTCTGGAAACACCATATATTTT. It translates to CASAGSSGNTIYF.

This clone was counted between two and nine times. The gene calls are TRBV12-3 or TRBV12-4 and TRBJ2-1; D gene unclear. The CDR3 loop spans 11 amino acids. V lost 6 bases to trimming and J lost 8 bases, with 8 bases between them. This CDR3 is CASRVTDEQFF. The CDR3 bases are TGTGCCAGCAGGGTGACTGATGAGCAGTTCTTC.

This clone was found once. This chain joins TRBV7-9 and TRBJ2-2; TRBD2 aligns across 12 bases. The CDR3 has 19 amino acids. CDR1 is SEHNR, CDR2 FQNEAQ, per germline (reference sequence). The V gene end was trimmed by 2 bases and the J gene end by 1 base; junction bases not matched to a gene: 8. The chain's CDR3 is CASSLILAGGRGNTGELFF. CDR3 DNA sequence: TGTGCCAGCAGCTTAATCCTAGCGGGAGGGAGAGGGAACACCGGGGAGCTGTTTTTT. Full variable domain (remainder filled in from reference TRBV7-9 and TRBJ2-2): DTGVSQNPRHKITKRGQNVTFRCDPISEHNRLYWYRQTLGQGPEFLTYFQNEAQLEKSRLLSDRFSAERPKGSFSTLEIQRTEQGDSAMYLCASSLILAGGRGNTGELFFGEGSRLTVL.

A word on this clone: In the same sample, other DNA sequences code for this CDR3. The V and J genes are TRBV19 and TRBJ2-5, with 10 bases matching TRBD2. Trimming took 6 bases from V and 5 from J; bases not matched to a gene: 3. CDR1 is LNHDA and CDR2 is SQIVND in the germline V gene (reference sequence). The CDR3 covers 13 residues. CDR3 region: CASSDSGRETQYF. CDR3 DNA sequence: TGTGCCAGTAGCGATAGCGGGAGGGAGACCCAGTACTTC.

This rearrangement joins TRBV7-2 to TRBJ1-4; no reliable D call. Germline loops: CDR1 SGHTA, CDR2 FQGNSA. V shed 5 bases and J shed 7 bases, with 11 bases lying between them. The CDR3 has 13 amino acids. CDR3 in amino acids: CASSAGVREKLFF. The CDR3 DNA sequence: TGTGCCAGCAGCGCCGGGGTACGTGAAAAACTGTTTTTT.

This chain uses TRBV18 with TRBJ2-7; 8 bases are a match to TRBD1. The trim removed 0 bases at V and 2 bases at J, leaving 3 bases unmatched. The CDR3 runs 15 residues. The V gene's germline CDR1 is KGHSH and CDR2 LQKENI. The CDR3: CASSPPGTGTYEQYF. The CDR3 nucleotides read TGTGCCAGCTCACCACCCGGGACAGGAACCTACGAGCAGTACTTC.